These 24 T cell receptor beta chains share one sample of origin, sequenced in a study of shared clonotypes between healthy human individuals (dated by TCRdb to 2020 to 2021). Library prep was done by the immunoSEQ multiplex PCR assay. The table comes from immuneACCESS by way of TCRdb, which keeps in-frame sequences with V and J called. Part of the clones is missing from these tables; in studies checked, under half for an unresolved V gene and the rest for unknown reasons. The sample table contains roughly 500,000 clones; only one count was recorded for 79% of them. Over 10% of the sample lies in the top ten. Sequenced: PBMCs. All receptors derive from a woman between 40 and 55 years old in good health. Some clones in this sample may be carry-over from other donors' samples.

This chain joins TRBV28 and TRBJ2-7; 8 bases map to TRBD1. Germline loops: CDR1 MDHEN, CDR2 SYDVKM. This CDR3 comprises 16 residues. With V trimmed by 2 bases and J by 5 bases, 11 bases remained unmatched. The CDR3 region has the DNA TGTGCCAGCAGTTTAGGTAGGGGCAGGGGGCGCCACGAGCAGTACTTC. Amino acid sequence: CASSLGRGRGRHEQYF.

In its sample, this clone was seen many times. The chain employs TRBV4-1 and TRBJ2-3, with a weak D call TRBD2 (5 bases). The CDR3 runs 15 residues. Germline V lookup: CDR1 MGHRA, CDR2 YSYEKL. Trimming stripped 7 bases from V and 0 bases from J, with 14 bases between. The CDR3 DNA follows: TGCGCCAGCAACAGACGGAGCGGTAGCACAGATACGCAGTATTTT. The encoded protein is CASNRRSGSTDTQYF.

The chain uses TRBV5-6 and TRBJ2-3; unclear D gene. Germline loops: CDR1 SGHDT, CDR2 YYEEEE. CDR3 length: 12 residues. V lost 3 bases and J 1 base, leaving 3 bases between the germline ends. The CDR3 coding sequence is TGTGCCAGCAGCTGGGGCACAGATACGCAGTATTTT. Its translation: CASSWGTDTQYF.

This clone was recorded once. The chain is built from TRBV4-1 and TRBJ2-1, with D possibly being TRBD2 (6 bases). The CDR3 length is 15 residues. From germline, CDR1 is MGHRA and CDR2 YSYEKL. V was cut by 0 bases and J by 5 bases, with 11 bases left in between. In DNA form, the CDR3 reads TGCGCCAGCAGCCAAGATAGGGAGGTGGACAATGAGCAGTTCTTC. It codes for CASSQDREVDNEQFF.

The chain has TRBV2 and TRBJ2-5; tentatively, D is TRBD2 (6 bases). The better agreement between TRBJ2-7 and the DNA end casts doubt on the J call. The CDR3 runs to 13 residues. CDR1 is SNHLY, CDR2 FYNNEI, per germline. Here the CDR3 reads CASDPGEAYEQYF. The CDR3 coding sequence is TGTGCCAGCGATCCGGGGGAGGCCTACGAGCAGTACTTC.

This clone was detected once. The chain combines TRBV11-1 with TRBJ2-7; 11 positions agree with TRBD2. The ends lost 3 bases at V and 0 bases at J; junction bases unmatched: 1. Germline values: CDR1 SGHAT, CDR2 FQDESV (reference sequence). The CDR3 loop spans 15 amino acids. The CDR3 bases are TGTGCCAGCAGCTTCGGGACTAGCGGCTCCTACGAGCAGTACTTC. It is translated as CASSFGTSGSYEQYF.

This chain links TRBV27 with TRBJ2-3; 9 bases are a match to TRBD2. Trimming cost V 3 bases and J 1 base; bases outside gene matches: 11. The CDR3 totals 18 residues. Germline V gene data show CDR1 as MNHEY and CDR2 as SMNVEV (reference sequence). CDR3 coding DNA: TGTGCCAGCAGTTTCTCGGGCCCGGGACTAGCCCGCACAGATACGCAGTATTTT. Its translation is CASSFSGPGLARTDTQYF.

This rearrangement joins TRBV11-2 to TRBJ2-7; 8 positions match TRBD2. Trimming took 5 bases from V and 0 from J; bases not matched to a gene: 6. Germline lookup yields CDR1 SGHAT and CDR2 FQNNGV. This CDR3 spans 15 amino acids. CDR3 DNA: TGTGCCAGCAGCCGGATAGCGGGAAGCTCCTACGAGCAGTACTTC. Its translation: CASSRIAGSSYEQYF.

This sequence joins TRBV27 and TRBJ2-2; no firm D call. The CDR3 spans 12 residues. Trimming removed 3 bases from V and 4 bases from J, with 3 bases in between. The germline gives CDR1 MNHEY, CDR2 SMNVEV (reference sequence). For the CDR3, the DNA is TGTGCCAGCAGTTTTGTCACCGGGGAGCTGTTTTTT. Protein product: CASSFVTGELFF.

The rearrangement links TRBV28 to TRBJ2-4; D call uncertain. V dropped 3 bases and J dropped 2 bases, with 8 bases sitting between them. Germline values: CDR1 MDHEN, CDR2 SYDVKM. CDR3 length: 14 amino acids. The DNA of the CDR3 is TGTGCCAGCAGTTTCCCACATACCAAAAACATTCAGTACTTC. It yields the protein CASSFPHTKNIQYF. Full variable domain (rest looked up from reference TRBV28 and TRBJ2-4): DVKVTQSSRYLVKRTGEKVFLECVQDMDHENMFWYRQDPGLGLRLIYFSYDVKMKEKGDIPEGYSVSREKKERFSLILESASTNQTSMYLCASSFPHTKNIQYFGAGTRLSVL.

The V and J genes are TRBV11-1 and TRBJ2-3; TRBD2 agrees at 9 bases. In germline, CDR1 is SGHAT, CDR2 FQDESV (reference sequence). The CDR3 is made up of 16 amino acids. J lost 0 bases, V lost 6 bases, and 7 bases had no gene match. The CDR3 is CASRIQLAGSTDTQYF. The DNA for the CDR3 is TGTGCCAGCAGGATTCAGCTAGCGGGGAGCACAGATACGCAGTATTTT.

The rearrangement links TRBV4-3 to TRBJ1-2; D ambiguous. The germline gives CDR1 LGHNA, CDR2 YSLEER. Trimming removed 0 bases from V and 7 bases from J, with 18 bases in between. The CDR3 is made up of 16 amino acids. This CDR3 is CASSQEVSAGSGGYTF. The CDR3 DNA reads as TGCGCCAGCAGCCAAGAGGTCTCCGCCGGAAGTGGTGGCTACACCTTC.

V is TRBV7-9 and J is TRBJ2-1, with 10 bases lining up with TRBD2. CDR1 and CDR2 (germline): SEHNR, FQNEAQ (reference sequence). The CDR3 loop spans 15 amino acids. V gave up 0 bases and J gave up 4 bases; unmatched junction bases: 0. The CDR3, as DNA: TGTGCCAGCAGCTTAGCACTAGCGGGGTACAATGAGCAGTTCTTC. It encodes CASSLALAGYNEQFF.

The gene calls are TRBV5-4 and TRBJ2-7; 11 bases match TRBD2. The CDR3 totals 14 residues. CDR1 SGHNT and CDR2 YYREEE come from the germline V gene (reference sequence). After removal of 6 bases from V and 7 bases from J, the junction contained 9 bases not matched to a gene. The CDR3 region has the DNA TGTGCCAGCAACGAACTAGCGGGAGTTGGGGAGCAGTACTTC. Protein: CASNELAGVGEQYF.

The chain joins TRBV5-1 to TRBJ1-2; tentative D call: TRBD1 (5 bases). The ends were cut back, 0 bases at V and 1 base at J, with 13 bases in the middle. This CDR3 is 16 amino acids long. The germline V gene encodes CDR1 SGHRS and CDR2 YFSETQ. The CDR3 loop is CASSLAGLDSNYGYTF. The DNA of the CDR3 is TGCGCCAGCAGCTTGGCTGGTCTTGACAGTAACTATGGCTACACCTTC.

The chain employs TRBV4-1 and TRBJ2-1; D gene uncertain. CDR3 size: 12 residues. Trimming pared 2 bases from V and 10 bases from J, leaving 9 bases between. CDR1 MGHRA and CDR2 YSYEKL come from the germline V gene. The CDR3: CASSQPVGEQFF. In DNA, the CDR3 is TGCGCCAGCAGCCAACCCGTGGGGGAGCAGTTCTTC.

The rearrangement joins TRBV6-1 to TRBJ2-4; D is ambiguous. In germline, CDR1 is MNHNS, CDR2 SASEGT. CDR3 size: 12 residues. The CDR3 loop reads CATTMGANIQYF. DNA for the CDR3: TGTGCTACGACAATGGGTGCAAACATTCAGTACTTC.

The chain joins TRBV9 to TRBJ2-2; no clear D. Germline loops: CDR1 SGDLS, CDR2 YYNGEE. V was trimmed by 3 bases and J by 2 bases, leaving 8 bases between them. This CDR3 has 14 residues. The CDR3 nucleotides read TGTGCCAGCAGCGCGCACCCCAACACCGGGGAGCTGTTTTTT. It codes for CASSAHPNTGELFF.

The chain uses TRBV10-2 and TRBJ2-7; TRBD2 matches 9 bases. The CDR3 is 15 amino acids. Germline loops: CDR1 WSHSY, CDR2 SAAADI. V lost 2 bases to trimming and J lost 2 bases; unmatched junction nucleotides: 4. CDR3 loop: CASSEKGGRAYEQYF. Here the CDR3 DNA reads TGCGCCAGCAGTGAGAAGGGCGGGAGGGCCTACGAGCAGTACTTC.

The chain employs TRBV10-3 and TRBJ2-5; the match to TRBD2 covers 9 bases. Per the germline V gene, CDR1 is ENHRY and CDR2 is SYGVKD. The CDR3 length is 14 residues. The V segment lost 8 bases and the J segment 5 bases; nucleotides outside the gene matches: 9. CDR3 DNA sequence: TGTGCCATCGGAGGCGGGAGGGCCGGGGAGACCCAGTACTTC. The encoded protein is CAIGGGRAGETQYF.

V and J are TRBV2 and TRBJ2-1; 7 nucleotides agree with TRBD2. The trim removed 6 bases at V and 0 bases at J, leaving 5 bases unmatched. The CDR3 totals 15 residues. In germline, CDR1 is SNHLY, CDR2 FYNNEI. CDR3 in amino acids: CASSPGEGSYNEQFF. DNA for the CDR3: TGTGCCAGCAGCCCGGGGGAGGGCTCCTACAATGAGCAGTTCTTC.

CDR3 region: CASSPRSGRNEKLFF. CDR3 in DNA: TGTGCCAGCTCACCACGGTCAGGACGTAATGAAAAACTGTTTTTT. The chain combines TRBV18 with TRBJ1-4; no reliable D call. CDR3 length: 15 amino acids. CDR1 and CDR2 from the germline V gene are KGHSH and LQKENI. V dropped 1 base and J dropped 4 bases, with 10 bases sitting between them.

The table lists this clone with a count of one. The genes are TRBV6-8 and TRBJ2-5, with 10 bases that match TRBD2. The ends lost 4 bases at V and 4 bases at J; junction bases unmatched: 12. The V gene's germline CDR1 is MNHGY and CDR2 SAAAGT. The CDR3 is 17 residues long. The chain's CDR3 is CASSLSGTSESGETQYF. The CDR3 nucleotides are TGTGCCAGCAGTTTGTCCGGGACTAGCGAGTCGGGAGAGACCCAGTACTTC.

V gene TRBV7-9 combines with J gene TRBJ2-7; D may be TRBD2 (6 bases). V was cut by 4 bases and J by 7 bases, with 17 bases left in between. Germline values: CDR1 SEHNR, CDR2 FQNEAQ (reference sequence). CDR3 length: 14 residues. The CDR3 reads CASSSRDLFREQYF. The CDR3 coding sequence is TGTGCCAGCAGCTCAAGGGACTTATTTCGAGAGCAGTACTTC. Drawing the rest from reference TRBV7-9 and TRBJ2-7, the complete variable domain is DTGVSQNPRHKITKRGQNVTFRCDPISEHNRLYWYRQTLGQGPEFLTYFQNEAQLEKSRLLSDRFSAERPKGSFSTLEIQRTEQGDSAMYLCASSSRDLFREQYFGPGTRLTVT.